Below, one TCR beta chain is given with its context. Its target is not known. This entry is derived from a study of cytomegalovirus exposure and HLA in healthy donors. Study findings and constraints: A missense variant in DCLRE1C was later tied to TCR beta V- and J-gene trimming. The analysis excluded some indistinguishable V segments, including TRBV6-2 and TRBV6-3.

Vbeta (60) and Jbeta (13) primers were used in the PCR. Profiled with immunoSEQ multiplex PCR; TCRdb holds only in-frame clones, not every one. The repertoire holds under 200,000 clones, with around 73% as singletons. The CDR3 extends over 15 amino acids. V lost 6 bases, J lost 4 bases, and 10 bases stayed unmatched. CDR1 MNHNS and CDR2 SASEGT come from the germline V gene. The source material was PBMCs. The chain is built from TRBV6-1 and TRBJ2-7; TRBD1 matches 9 bases. The sequence derives from a man aged 60-69 years in good health and CMV-seronegative. The CDR3: CASRPTGGAPYEQYF. The DNA for the CDR3 is TGTGCCAGCAGACCAACAGGGGGCGCGCCGTACGAGCAGTACTTC.